These T cell receptor beta chains were read from a single sample in a study of CD8+ T cells in alopecia areata. TCRdb keeps only in-frame clones here, not all; method: immunoSEQ multiplex PCR. This table has about 140,000 clones, 55% appearing once. Sequenced material: CD4+ T cells sorted from blood. The receptors stem from a human donor in good health. The CDR3 runs from the conserved cysteine through the conserved F or W. Each record gives: J gene, V gene, clone size, D gene, CDR3 DNA, CDR3 protein. The D gene is left open where the match is weak. Not all rows give a size; the values are once, few, many and, for expanded clones, a class.

J: TRBJ2-5
V: TRBV5-4
size: .
D: TRBD1
DNA: TGTGCCAGCAGTCGCTCCGGGACAGCGCAAGAGACCCAGTACTTC
CDR3: CASSRSGTAQETQYF

J: TRBJ2-3
V: TRBV5-4
size: .
D: TRBD1
DNA: TGTGCCAGCAGCCCCGGACAGGGAAGGACAGATACGCAGTATTTT
CDR3: CASSPGQGRTDTQYF

J: TRBJ2-1
V: TRBV27
size: .
D: TRBD1
DNA: TGTGCCAGCAGTTTAGAGAGGGGGCAGTACAATGAGCAGTTCTTC
CDR3: CASSLERGQYNEQFF

J: TRBJ2-2
V: TRBV27
size: .
D: .
DNA: TGTGCCAGCAGTTTATCGCCGCCCAGGTTCACGGGATCCGGGGAGCTGTTTTTT
CDR3: CASSLSPPRFTGSGELFF

J: TRBJ2-7
V: TRBV30
size: .
D: TRBD1
DNA: TGTGCCTTGGGACAGCCCTACGAGCAGTACTTC
CDR3: CALGQPYEQYF

J: TRBJ2-7
V: TRBV5-4
size: .
D: TRBD2
DNA: TGTGCCAGCAGCCCGCCGGGACTAGCGGGCAACTCCTACGAGCAGTACTTC
CDR3: CASSPPGLAGNSYEQYF

J: TRBJ2-7
V: TRBV7-9
size: few
D: TRBD1
DNA: TGTGCCAGCAGCCGGACAGGGGGCCCCTACGAGCAGTACTTC
CDR3: CASSRTGGPYEQYF

J: TRBJ2-1
V: TRBV5-6
size: .
D: TRBD2
DNA: TGTGCCAGCAGCATGGGACTAGCCCCTCACAATGAGCAGTTCTTC
CDR3: CASSMGLAPHNEQFF

J: TRBJ1-1
V: TRBV15
size: .
D: .
DNA: TGTGCCACCAGCAGAGATAGGCTGGGGGGTGGGACTGAAGCTTTCTTT
CDR3: CATSRDRLGGGTEAFF

J: TRBJ2-7
V: TRBV5-6
size: .
D: .
DNA: TGTGCCAGCGAGGACGCTGGTTCCTACGAGCAGTACTTC
CDR3: CASEDAGSYEQYF

J: TRBJ2-7
V: TRBV11-2
size: many
D: TRBD2
DNA: TGTGCCAGCAGCCCTCCCCCTTTTGAGACTAGCGGGAGGGCCTACGAGCAGTACTTC
CDR3: CASSPPPFETSGRAYEQYF

J: TRBJ1-1
V: TRBV29-1
size: once
D: .
DNA: TGCAGCGTTGAAGTCGCAGTGAACACTGAAGCTTTCTTT
CDR3: CSVEVAVNTEAFF

J: TRBJ1-2
V: TRBV11-2
size: .
D: .
DNA: TGTGCCAGCAGCTTAGGCGCCCAGGGGTTTTGGGGCTACACCTTC
CDR3: CASSLGAQGFWGYTF

J: TRBJ2-1
V: TRBV7-2
size: .
D: TRBD2
DNA: TGTGCCAGCAGCCGGAAGGGACTAGCGGGAGGGCGTTTCTACAATGAGCAGTTCTTC
CDR3: CASSRKGLAGGRFYNEQFF

J: TRBJ1-5
V: TRBV30
size: once
D: TRBD1
DNA: TGTGCCTGGAGAGGTAGACAGGGCCTAAATCAGCCCCAGCATTTT
CDR3: CAWRGRQGLNQPQHF

J: TRBJ2-1
V: TRBV28
size: few
D: TRBD2
DNA: TGTGCCAGCAGTTTATCTAGCGGGAGCTCCTACAATGAGCAGTTCTTC
CDR3: CASSLSSGSSYNEQFF

J: TRBJ2-1
V: TRBV7-2
size: few
D: TRBD2
DNA: TGTGCCAGCAGCCTTAGCGGGAGGGCCCTCAATGAGCAGTTCTTC
CDR3: CASSLSGRALNEQFF

J: TRBJ2-1
V: TRBV28
size: many
D: TRBD2
DNA: TGTGCCAGCAGAAACCTACTAGCGGAGCCTGGCAATGAGCAGTTCTTC
CDR3: CASRNLLAEPGNEQFF

J: TRBJ2-5
V: TRBV4-1
size: .
D: TRBD1
DNA: TGCGCCAGCAGCCAAGGGGAACAGGGGAGAGAGACCCAGTACTTC
CDR3: CASSQGEQGRETQYF

J: TRBJ1-1
V: TRBV30
size: .
D: .
DNA: TGTGCCTGGCTTTGGGAGAACACTGAAGCTTTCTTT
CDR3: CAWLWENTEAFF

J: TRBJ2-3
V: TRBV15
size: .
D: TRBD1
DNA: TGTGCCACCAGCAGTGCGAGGGGGCGGATACCCACAGATACGCAGTATTTT
CDR3: CATSSARGRIPTDTQYF

J: TRBJ2-1
V: TRBV29-1
size: .
D: .
DNA: TGCAGCGTTGATATGCGTCGTGGGGGTCGGTACAATGAGCAGTTCTTC
CDR3: CSVDMRRGGRYNEQFF

J: TRBJ2-1
V: TRBV4-1
size: .
D: TRBD1
DNA: TGCGCCAGCAGGACACCGGGACAGGCCTACAATGAGCAGTTCTTC
CDR3: CASRTPGQAYNEQFF

J: TRBJ2-7
V: TRBV2
size: .
D: TRBD1
DNA: TGTGCCAGTTCCCGGGACAGGGGAACATCTGAGCAGTACTTC
CDR3: CASSRDRGTSEQYF

J: TRBJ2-7
V: TRBV28
size: .
D: TRBD2
DNA: TGTGCCAGCAGTTTAATCAGAGGGACTAGCGGGAGCTCCTACGAGCAGTACTTC
CDR3: CASSLIRGTSGSSYEQYF